This T cell receptor beta chain was found in a study of cytomegalovirus exposure and HLA in healthy donors. The germline V gene has CDR1 SGHKS and CDR2 YYEKEE (reference sequence). The CDR3 spans 13 residues. V gave up 1 base and J gave up 5 bases; unmatched junction bases: 0. This clone came up once. The assay was immunoSEQ multiplex PCR, and TCRdb's table has in-frame clones only and misses some. The sample shows over 200,000 clones, around 90% of them seen only once. The TCR originated in a woman in her late teens or twenties in good health and CMV-seropositive. This chain links TRBV5-5 with TRBJ1-5, with 7 bases fitting TRBD1. Sequencing was carried out using PBMCs. The CDR3 spells CASSLTGDQPQHF. CDR3 nucleotides: TGTGCCAGCAGCTTGACAGGGGATCAGCCCCAGCATTTT. Together with reference TRBV5-5 and TRBJ1-5, the CDR3 gives the full variable domain: DAGVTQSPTHLIKTRGQQVTLRCSPISGHKSVSWYQQVLGQGPQFIFQYYEKEERGRGNFPDRFSARQFPNYSSELNVNALLLGDSALYLCASSLTGDQPQHFGDGTRLSIL.